These 9 T cell receptor beta chains originate from one sample sequenced in a study of blood T cell repertoires in COVID-19. The assay was immunoSEQ multiplex PCR, and TCRdb's table has in-frame clones only and misses some. The sample consists of tens of thousands of clones, more than 85% of them appearing once. Sequencing was done on a sample of peripheral blood. The receptor source for this set is a man aged 50 to 60 with active COVID-19.

The V call is TRBV10-2, the J call TRBJ2-3; TRBD2 aligns across 8 bases. The V gene end was trimmed by 3 bases and the J gene end by 10 bases; junction bases not matched to a gene: 9. The CDR3 has 14 residues. Germline loops: CDR1 WSHSY, CDR2 SAAADI. CDR3 protein: CASSDRLARTAQYF. The CDR3 bases are TGCGCCAGCAGTGACCGACTAGCGCGAACGGCGCAGTATTTT.

DNA for the CDR3: TGTGCCAGCAGCTCCACAGTGACCGGGGAGCTGTTTTTT. Its translation is CASSSTVTGELFF. The rearrangement joins TRBV7-7 to TRBJ2-2, with D unclear. The V gene's germline CDR1 is SSHAT and CDR2 FNYEAQ (reference sequence). The CDR3 runs to 13 residues. The V end lost 4 bases, the J end lost 5 bases, and 8 bases lay between the germline ends.

The chain links TRBV7-9 to TRBJ2-3; 9 nucleotides match TRBD2. The CDR3 extends over 16 amino acids. Germline assignment: CDR1 SEHNR and CDR2 FQNEAQ (reference sequence). V gave up 2 bases and J gave up 3 bases; unmatched junction bases: 6. CDR3 region: CASSLTAGGGTDTQYF. As DNA, the CDR3 is TGTGCCAGCAGCTTAACAGCGGGAGGAGGTACAGATACGCAGTATTTT.

The chain combines TRBV30 with TRBJ2-1, with TRBD2 matching over 10 bases. The junction had 11 bases not matched to a gene; V was cut back by 8 bases and J by 10 bases. The CDR3 runs to 13 residues. CDR1 is GTSNPN and CDR2 is SVGIG in the germline V gene (reference sequence). CDR3 DNA: TGTGCCGGCACCGGGACTAGCGCTCGGGAGCAGTTCTTC. This encodes CAGTGTSAREQFF.

This chain links TRBV15 with TRBJ2-7; D gene unclear. With 0 bases removed from V and 0 bases from J, the gap between germline ends came to 9 bases. This CDR3 has 15 amino acids. Germline V gives CDR1 LNHNV, CDR2 YYDKDF (reference sequence). The CDR3 here is CATSRDGQDSYEQYF. The DNA of the CDR3 is TGTGCCACCAGCAGAGATGGGCAGGACTCCTACGAGCAGTACTTC.

CDR3 sequence: CASSQVGGEVNEQFF. The CDR3 region has the DNA TGCGCCAGCAGCCAAGTTGGGGGCGAAGTCAATGAGCAGTTCTTC. This chain connects TRBV4-1 to TRBJ2-1; D possibly corresponds to TRBD1 (6 bases). The germline V and J ends were trimmed by 1 base and 6 bases, with 13 bases remaining between them. The CDR3 has 15 residues. The V gene's germline CDR1 is MGHRA and CDR2 YSYEKL.

The chain's CDR3 is CASSVATGQGQGTQYF. The CDR3 DNA reads as TGTGCCAGCAGCGTAGCTACTGGACAGGGCCAGGGGACCCAGTACTTC. This chain joins TRBV9 and TRBJ2-5; TRBD1 matches at 8 bases. This CDR3 has 16 amino acids. Germline loops: CDR1 SGDLS, CDR2 YYNGEE. With V trimmed by 0 bases and J by 7 bases, 11 bases remained unmatched.

The chain joins TRBV15 to TRBJ2-1; maybe TRBD1 (5 bases). The germline CDR1 and CDR2 sequences are LNHNV and YYDKDF (reference sequence). The CDR3 covers 15 residues. V lost 1 base and J 8 bases, leaving 15 bases between the germline ends. CDR3 coding DNA: TGTGCCACCAGCAGAGTCAGGGCCGTAGTCTATGAGCAGTTCTTC. It yields the protein CATSRVRAVVYEQFF.

This clone has only one observation. The chain employs TRBV5-1 and TRBJ2-3, with 8 bases matching TRBD2. CDR3 length: 16 residues. J was trimmed by 4 bases and V by 4 bases; bases with no gene match: 11. Germline loops: CDR1 SGHRS, CDR2 YFSETQ. Here the CDR3 DNA reads TGCGCCAGCAGCACCGGGGTAGACGGGGGGGCAGATACGCAGTATTTT. Translated: CASSTGVDGGADTQYF.